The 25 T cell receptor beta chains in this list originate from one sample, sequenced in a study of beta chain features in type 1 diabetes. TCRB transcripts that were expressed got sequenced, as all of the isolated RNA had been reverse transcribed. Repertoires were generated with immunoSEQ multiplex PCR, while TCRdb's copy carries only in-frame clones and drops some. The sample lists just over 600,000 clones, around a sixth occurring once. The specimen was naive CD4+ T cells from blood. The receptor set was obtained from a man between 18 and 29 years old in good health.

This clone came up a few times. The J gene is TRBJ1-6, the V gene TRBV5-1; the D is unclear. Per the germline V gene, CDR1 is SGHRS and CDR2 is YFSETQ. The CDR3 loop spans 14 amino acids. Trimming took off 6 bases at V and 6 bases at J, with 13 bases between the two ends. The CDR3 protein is CASMFGPSNSPLHF. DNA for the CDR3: TGCGCCAGCATGTTCGGCCCCTCTAATTCACCCCTCCACTTT.

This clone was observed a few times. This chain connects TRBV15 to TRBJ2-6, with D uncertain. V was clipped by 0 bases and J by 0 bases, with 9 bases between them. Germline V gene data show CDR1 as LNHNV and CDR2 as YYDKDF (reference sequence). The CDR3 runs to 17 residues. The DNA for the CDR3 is TGTGCCACCAGCAGAGATCGTACAGCCTCTGGGGCCAACGTCCTGACTTTC. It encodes CATSRDRTASGANVLTF.

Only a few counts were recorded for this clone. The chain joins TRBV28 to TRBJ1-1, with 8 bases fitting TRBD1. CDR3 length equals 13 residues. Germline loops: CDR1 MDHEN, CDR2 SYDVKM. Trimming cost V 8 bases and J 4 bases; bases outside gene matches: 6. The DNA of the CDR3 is TGTGCCAGCTGGTCAGGGGGCCGCACTGAAGCTTTCTTT. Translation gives CASWSGGRTEAFF.

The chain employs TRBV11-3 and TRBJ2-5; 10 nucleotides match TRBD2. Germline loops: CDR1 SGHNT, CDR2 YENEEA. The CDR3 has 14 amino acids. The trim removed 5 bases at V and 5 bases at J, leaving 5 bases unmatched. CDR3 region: CASSERGGDETQYF. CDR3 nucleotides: TGTGCCAGCAGCGAGCGGGGGGGCGATGAGACCCAGTACTTC.

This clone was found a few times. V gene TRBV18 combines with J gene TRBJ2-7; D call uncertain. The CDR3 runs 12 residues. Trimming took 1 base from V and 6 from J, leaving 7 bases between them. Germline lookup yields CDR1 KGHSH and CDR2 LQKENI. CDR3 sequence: CASSPLEGEQYF. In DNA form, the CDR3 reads TGTGCCAGCTCACCACTAGAAGGCGAGCAGTACTTC.

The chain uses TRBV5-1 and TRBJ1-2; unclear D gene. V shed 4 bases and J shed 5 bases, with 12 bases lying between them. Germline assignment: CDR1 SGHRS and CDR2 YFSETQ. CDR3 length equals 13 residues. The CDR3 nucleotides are TGCGCCAGCAGCGGAACAGCTTCGTATGGCTACACCTTC. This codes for CASSGTASYGYTF.

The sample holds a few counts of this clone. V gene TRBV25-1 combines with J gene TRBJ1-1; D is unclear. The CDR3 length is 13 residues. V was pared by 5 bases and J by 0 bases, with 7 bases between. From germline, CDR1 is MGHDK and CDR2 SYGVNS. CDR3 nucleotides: TGTGCCAGCAGTTCACAGTTGAACACTGAAGCTTTCTTT. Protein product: CASSSQLNTEAFF. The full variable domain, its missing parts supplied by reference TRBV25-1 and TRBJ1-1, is EADIYQTPRYLVIGTGKKITLECSQTMGHDKMYWYQQDPGMELHLIHYSYGVNSTEKGDLSSESTVSRIRTEHFPLTLESARPSHTSQYLCASSSQLNTEAFFGQGTRLTVV.

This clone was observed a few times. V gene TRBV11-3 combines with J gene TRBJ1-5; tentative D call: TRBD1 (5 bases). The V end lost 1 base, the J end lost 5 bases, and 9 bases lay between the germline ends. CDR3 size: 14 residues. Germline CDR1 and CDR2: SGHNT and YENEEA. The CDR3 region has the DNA TGTGCCAGCAGCTTAGTAAGGGACGATCAGCCCCAGCATTTT. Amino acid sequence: CASSLVRDDQPQHF.

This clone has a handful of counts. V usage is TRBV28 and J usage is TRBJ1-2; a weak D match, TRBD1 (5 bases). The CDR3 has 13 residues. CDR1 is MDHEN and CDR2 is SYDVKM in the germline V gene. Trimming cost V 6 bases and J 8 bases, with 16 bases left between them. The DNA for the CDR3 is TGTGCCAGCAGAGGGGACCCCGTAGGAGGCTACACCTTC. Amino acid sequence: CASRGDPVGGYTF.

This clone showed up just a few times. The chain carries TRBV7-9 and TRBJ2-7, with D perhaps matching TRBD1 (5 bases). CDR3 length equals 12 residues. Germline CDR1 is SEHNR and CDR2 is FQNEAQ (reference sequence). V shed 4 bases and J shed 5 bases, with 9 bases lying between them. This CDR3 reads CASSSQGNEQYF. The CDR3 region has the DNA TGTGCCAGCAGCTCCCAGGGTAACGAGCAGTACTTC.

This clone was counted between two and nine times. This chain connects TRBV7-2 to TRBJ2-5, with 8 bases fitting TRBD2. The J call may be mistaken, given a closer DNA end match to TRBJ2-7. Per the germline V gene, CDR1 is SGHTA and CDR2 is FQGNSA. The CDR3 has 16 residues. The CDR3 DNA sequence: TGTGCCAGCAGCTTAGTTAAGCGGGGGAGCTCCTACGAGCAGTACTTC. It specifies CASSLVKRGSSYEQYF.

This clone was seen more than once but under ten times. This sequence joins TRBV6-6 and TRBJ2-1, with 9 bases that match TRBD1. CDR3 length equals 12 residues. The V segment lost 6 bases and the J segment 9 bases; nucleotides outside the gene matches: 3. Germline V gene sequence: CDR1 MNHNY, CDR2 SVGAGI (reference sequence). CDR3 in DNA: TGTGCCAGCAGCACGACAGGGGGTGAGCAGTTCTTC. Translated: CASSTTGGEQFF.

CDR3 in amino acids: CASSVSPLEKLFF. In DNA form, the CDR3 reads TGTGCCAGCAGTGTCTCCCCTTTGGAAAAACTGTTTTTT. The chain joins TRBV2 to TRBJ1-4; D is undetermined. Trimming removed 4 bases at V and 8 bases at J, with 11 bases between. The CDR3 has 13 amino acids. Germline values: CDR1 SNHLY, CDR2 FYNNEI.

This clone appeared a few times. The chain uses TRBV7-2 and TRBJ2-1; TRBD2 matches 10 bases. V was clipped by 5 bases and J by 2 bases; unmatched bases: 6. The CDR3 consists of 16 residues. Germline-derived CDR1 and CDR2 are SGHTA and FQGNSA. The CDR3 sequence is CASSATSGAPYNEQFF. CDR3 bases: TGTGCCAGCAGCGCAACTAGCGGGGCACCCTACAATGAGCAGTTCTTC.

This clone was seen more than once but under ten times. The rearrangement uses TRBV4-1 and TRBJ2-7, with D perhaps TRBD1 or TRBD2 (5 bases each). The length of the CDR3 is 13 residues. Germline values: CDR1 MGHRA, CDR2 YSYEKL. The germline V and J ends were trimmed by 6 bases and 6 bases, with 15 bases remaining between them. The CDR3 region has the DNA TGCGCCAGCAGTCGTTTCTCCGGGGCCGAGCAGTACTTC. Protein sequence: CASSRFSGAEQYF.

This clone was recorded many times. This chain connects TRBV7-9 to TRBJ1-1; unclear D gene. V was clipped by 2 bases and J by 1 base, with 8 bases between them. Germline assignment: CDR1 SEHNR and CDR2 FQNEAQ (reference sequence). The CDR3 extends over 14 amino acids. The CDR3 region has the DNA TGTGCCAGCAGCTTACTTGCGGAGAACACTGAAGCTTTCTTT. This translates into CASSLLAENTEAFF.

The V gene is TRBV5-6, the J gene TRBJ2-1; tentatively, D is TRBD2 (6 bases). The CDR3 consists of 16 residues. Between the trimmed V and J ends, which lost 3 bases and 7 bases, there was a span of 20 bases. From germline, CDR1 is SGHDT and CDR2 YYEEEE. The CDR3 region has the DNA TGTGCCAGCAGCTCCTCGGGGCGGGGAGTGGGGAATGAGCAGTTCTTC. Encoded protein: CASSSSGRGVGNEQFF.

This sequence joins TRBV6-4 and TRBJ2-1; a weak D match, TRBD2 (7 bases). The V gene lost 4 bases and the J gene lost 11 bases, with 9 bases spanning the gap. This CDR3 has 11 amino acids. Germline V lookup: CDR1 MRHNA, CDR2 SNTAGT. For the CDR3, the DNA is TGTGCCAGCAGTGGCGGGGGCCAGCAGTTCTTC. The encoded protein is CASSGGGQQFF.

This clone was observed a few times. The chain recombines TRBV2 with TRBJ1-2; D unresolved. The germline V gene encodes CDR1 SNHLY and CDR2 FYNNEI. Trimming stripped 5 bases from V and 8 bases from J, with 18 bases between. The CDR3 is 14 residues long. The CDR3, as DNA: TGTGCCAGCAGTCGCGGACGACCCGGAGGGGGCTACACCTTC. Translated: CASSRGRPGGGYTF.

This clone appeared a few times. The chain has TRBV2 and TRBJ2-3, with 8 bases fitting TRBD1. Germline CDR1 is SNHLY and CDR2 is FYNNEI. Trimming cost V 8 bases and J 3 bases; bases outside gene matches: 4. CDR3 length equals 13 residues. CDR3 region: CASGGQVTDTQYF. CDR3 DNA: TGTGCCAGCGGGGGACAGGTAACAGATACGCAGTATTTT.

The CDR3 reads CASSVDRGKETQYF. The CDR3 DNA is TGCGCCAGCAGCGTGGACAGGGGGAAAGAGACCCAGTACTTC. V gene TRBV5-1 combines with J gene TRBJ2-5; the match to TRBD1 covers 10 bases. The germline CDR1 and CDR2 sequences are SGHRS and YFSETQ. Trimming took 4 bases from V and 3 from J; bases not matched to a gene: 3. CDR3 length: 14 amino acids.

CDR3 coding DNA: TGTGCCAGCAGCGTAGCCGGGACAGGGGGGACAGATACGCAGTATTTT. Its translation is CASSVAGTGGTDTQYF. The V call is TRBV9, the J call TRBJ2-3; 11 bases line up with TRBD1. The trim removed 0 bases at V and 3 bases at J, leaving 3 bases unmatched. From germline, CDR1 is SGDLS and CDR2 YYNGEE. The CDR3 runs to 16 residues. The full variable domain, completed using reference TRBV9 and TRBJ2-3, is DSGVTQTPKHLITATGQRVTLRCSPRSGDLSVYWYQQSLDQGLQFLIQYYNGEERAKGNILERFSAQQFPDLHSELNLSSLELGDSALYFCASSVAGTGGTDTQYFGPGTRLTVL.

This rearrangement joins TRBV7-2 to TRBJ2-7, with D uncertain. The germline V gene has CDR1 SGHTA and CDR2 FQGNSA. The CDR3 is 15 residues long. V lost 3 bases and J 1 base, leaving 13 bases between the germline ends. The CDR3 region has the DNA TGTGCCAGCAGCTTGCGGCTAGTTCGATCCTACGAGCAGTACTTC. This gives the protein CASSLRLVRSYEQYF.

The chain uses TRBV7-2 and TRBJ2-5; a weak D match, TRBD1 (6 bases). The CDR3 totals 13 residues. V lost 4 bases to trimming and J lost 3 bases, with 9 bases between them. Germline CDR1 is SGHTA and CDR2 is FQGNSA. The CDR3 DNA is TGTGCCAGCAGCTCCGGACAGAAAGAGACCCAGTACTTC. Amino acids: CASSSGQKETQYF.

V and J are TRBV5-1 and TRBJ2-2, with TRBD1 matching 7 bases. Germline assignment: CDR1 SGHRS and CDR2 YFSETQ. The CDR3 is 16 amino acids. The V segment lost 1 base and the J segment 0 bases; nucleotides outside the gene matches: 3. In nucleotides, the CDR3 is TGCGCCAGCAGCTTGCTGGGACAGCCGAACACCGGGGAGCTGTTTTTT. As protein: CASSLLGQPNTGELFF.